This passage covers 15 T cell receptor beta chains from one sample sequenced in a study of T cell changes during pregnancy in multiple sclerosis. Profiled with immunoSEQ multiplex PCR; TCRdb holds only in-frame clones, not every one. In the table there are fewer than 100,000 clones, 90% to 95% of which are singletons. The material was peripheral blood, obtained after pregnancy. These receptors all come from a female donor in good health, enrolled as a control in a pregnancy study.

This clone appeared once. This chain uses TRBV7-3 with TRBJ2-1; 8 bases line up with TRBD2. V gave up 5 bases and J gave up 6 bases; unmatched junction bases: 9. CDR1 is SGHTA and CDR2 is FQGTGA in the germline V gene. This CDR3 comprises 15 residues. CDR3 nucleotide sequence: TGTGCCAGCAGCCCGGGGGGGGCCAAAGGCAATGAGCAGTTCTTC. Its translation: CASSPGGAKGNEQFF.

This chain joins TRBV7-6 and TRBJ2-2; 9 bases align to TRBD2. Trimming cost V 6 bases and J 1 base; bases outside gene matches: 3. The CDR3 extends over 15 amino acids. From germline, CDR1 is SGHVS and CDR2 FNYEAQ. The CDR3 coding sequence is TGTGCCAGCAGACCGACTAGCGGGAACACCGGGGAGCTGTTTTTT. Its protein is CASRPTSGNTGELFF.

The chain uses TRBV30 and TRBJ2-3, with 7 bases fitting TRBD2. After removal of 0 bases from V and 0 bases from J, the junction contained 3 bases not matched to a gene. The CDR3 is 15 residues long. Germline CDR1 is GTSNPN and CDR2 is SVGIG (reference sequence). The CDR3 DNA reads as TGTGCCTGGAGTGTACAACTAGCGAGCACAGATACGCAGTATTTT. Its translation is CAWSVQLASTDTQYF.

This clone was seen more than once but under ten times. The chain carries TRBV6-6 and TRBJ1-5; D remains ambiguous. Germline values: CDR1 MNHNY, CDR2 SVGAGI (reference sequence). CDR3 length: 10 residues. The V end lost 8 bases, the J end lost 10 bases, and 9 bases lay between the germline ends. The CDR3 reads CASGVYPQHF. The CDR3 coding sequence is TGTGCCAGCGGAGTGTATCCCCAGCATTTT.

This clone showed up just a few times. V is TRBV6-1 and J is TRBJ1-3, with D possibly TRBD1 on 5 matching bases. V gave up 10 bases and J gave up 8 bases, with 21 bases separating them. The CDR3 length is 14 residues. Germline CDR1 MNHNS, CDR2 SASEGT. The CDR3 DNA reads TGTGCCACCTACGCACAGGCCGCCTCGGACACCATATATTTT. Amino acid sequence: CATYAQAASDTIYF.

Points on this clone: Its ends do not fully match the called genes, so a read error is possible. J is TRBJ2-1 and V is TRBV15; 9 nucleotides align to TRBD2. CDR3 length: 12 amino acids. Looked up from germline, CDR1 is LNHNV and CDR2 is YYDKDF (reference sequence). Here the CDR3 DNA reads TGTGCCACCAGCAGAGCTAGCGGGGAGCTGTTCTTC. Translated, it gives CATSRASGELFF.

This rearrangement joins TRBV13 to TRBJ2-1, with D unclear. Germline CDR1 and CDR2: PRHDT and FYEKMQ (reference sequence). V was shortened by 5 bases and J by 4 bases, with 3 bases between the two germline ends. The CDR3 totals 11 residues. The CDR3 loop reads CASSLYNEQFF. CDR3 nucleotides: TGTGCCAGCAGCCTGTACAATGAGCAGTTCTTC.

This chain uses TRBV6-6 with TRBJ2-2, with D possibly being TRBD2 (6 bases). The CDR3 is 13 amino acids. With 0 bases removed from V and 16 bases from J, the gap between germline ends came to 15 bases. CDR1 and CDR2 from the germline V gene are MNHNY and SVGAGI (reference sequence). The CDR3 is CASSYSINRDSFF. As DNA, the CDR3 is TGTGCCAGCAGTTACTCGATTAACCGGGACTCGTTTTTT.

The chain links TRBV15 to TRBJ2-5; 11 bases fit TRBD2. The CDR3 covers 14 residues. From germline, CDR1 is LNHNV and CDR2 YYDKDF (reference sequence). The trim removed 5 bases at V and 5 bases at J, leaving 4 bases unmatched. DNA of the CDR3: TGTGCCACCAGCTACCGGACTAGCGGGGAGACCCAGTACTTC. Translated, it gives CATSYRTSGETQYF.

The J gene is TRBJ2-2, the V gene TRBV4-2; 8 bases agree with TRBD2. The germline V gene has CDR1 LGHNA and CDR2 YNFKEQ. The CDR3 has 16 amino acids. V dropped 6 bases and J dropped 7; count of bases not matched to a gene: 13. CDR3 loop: CASRPEPGLVGGELFF. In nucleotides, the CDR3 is TGTGCCAGCAGGCCTGAACCGGGACTAGTTGGCGGGGAGCTGTTTTTT.

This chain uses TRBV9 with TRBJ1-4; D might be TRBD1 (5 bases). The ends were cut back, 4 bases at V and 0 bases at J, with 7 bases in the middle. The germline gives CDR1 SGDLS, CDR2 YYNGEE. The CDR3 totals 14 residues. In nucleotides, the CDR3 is TGTGCCAGCAGCCTGACAGCAACTAATGAAAAACTGTTTTTT. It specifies CASSLTATNEKLFF.

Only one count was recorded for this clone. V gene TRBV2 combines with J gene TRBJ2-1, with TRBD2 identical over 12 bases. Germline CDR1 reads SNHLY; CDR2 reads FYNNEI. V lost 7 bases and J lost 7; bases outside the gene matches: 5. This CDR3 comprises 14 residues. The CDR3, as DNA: TGTGCCAGCAAACTAGCGGGGGGTATTAATGAGCAGTTCTTC. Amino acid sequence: CASKLAGGINEQFF.

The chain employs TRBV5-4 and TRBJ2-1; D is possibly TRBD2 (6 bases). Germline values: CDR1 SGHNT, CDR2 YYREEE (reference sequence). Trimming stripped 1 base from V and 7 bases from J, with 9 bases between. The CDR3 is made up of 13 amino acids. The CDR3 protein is CASSLSGGNEQFF. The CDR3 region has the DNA TGTGCCAGCAGCTTGTCTGGGGGGAATGAGCAGTTCTTC.

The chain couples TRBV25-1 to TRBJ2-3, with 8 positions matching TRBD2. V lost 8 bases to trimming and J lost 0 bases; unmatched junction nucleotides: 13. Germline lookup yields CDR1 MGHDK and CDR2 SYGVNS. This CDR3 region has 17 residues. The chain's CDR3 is CASLRREEGDSTDTQYF. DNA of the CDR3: TGTGCCAGCCTAAGGCGGGAGGAGGGCGACAGCACAGATACGCAGTATTTT.

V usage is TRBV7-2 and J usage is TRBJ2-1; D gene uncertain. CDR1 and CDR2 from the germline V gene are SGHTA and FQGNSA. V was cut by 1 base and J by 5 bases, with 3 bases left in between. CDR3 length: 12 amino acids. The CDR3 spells CASSLVDNEQFF. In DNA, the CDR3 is TGTGCCAGCAGCTTAGTCGACAATGAGCAGTTCTTC.